This passage covers 27 T cell receptor beta chains from one sample sequenced in a study of vaccination and CD4 T cells after COVID-19. Documented treatment: approximately 9-day PBMC culture with coronavirus spike peptide pools or control peptides (ViraFEST assay). These receptors' targets are unknown. The study sequenced cultured CD4+ T cell DNA using the Oncomine TCR Beta short-read assay. Each CDR3 protein gets one entry after TCRdb re-called the PCR reads with MiXCR. The sample carries roughly 15,000 distinct CDR3 sequences, about 53% recorded once. The sequencing here drew on CD4+ T cells from blood, cultured in vitro, taken before SARS-CoV-2 vaccination. Receptors originate from a human donor who had recovered from COVID-19.

Here the CDR3 reads CASSATGTPYEQYF. The DNA of the CDR3 is TGTGCCAGCAGCGCGACCGGGACACCCTACGAGCAGTACTTC. The chain uses TRBV7-2 and TRBJ2-7; TRBD1 is a possible D gene (6 bases). Looked up from germline, CDR1 is SGHTA and CDR2 is FQGNSA. V dropped 5 bases and J dropped 2 bases, with 13 bases sitting between them. The length of the CDR3 is 14 residues.

J is TRBJ2-5 and V is TRBV27, with 10 bases fitting TRBD2. In germline, CDR1 is MNHEY, CDR2 SMNVEV (reference sequence). The V and J ends lost 1 base and 2 bases, in that order; junction bases with no gene match: 4. This CDR3 is built from 16 residues. The CDR3 sequence is CASSLLASGRQETQYF. The CDR3 nucleotides are TGTGCCAGCAGTTTATTAGCTAGCGGGAGACAAGAGACCCAGTACTTC.

This clonotype was seen only a few times. The chain combines TRBV27 with TRBJ2-7, with 11 bases fitting TRBD1. V was clipped by 4 bases and J by 5 bases; unmatched bases: 7. This CDR3 is built from 15 residues. Germline V gene data show CDR1 as MNHEY and CDR2 as SMNVEV (reference sequence). The CDR3 nucleotides read TGTGCCAGCAGTTCCCCGGACAGGGGGCGCGACGAGCAGTACTTC. The encoded protein is CASSSPDRGRDEQYF.

The gene calls are TRBV7-2 and TRBJ2-3; possibly TRBD2 for D (6 bases). The CDR3 totals 15 residues. The V end lost 3 bases, the J end lost 0 bases, and 10 bases lay between the germline ends. Germline V gives CDR1 SGHTA, CDR2 FQGNSA. Here the CDR3 DNA reads TGTGCCAGCAGCTTGAGTAGCGGAAGCACAGATACGCAGTATTTT. This translates into CASSLSSGSTDTQYF.

V gene TRBV7-9 combines with J gene TRBJ2-5; D possibly matches TRBD1 or TRBD2 (5 bases each). V lost 4 bases to trimming and J lost 2 bases, with 17 bases between them. Looked up from germline, CDR1 is SEHNR and CDR2 is FQNEAQ (reference sequence). The CDR3 is 16 residues long. CDR3 region: CASSSTVGGGQETQYF. CDR3 sequence (DNA): TGTGCCAGCAGCTCGACAGTTGGGGGTGGACAAGAGACCCAGTACTTC.

The chain recombines TRBV7-9 with TRBJ1-1, with D uncertain. Trimming cost V 6 bases and J 1 base, with 3 bases left between them. The CDR3 length is 11 residues. In germline, CDR1 is SEHNR, CDR2 FQNEAQ (reference sequence). The CDR3 loop reads CASRSNTEAFF. DNA of the CDR3: TGTGCCAGCAGGTCGAACACTGAAGCTTTCTTT.

The genes are TRBV6-2 or TRBV6-3 and TRBJ1-1; TRBD1 is a possible D gene (5 bases). Trimming removed 1 base at V and 0 bases at J, with 9 bases between. This CDR3 region has 15 residues. CDR1 is MNHEY and CDR2 is SVGEGT in the germline V gene. CDR3 protein: CASSYWGDLNTEAFF. CDR3 DNA sequence: TGTGCCAGCAGTTACTGGGGGGATCTGAACACTGAAGCTTTCTTT.

This sequence joins TRBV9 and TRBJ1-2, with TRBD1 matching 8 bases. The CDR3 is 16 amino acids. Germline loops: CDR1 SGDLS, CDR2 YYNGEE. The ends lost 0 bases at V and 3 bases at J; junction bases unmatched: 7. The CDR3: CASSVAWTGMDYGYTF. The CDR3 DNA reads TGTGCCAGCAGCGTAGCTTGGACAGGGATGGACTATGGCTACACCTTC.

This clonotype came up a few times. The chain combines TRBV6-2 or TRBV6-3 with TRBJ1-5; D call uncertain. This CDR3 comprises 12 residues. Germline-derived CDR1 and CDR2 are MNHEY and SVGEGT. Trimming took off 6 bases at V and 8 bases at J, with 11 bases between the two ends. The CDR3 DNA reads TGTGCCAGCAGGGCCCCATTTGAGCCCCAGCATTTT. This encodes CASRAPFEPQHF.

The chain uses TRBV7-2 and TRBJ2-7, with D unresolved. The CDR3 sequence is 15 residues long. Trimming removed 0 bases from V and 5 bases from J, with 14 bases in between. Germline CDR1 and CDR2: SGHTA and FQGNSA. CDR3 bases: TGTGCCAGCAGCTTAGCGAATAGGTTGGAAGACGAGCAGTACTTC. Protein sequence: CASSLANRLEDEQYF.

This clonotype has just a few counts. This chain joins TRBV7-3 and TRBJ1-1; 9 bases align to TRBD1. This CDR3 has 13 residues. V shed 8 bases and J 3 bases; nucleotides not matched to a gene: 4. CDR1 SGHTA and CDR2 FQGTGA come from the germline V gene. The CDR3 DNA sequence: TGTGCCAGCGGCCGGGACAGGGACACTGAAGCTTTCTTT. Translating it yields CASGRDRDTEAFF.

V gene TRBV11-2 combines with J gene TRBJ2-7; 7 bases match TRBD1. The V gene end was trimmed by 2 bases and the J gene end by 1 base; junction bases not matched to a gene: 5. Germline assignment: CDR1 SGHAT and CDR2 FQNNGV. The CDR3 loop spans 15 amino acids. This CDR3 reads CASSLNRGISYEQYF. CDR3 DNA: TGTGCCAGCAGCTTAAACAGGGGAATTTCCTACGAGCAGTACTTC.

This clonotype was counted a single time. The chain has TRBV19 and TRBJ2-1; D is uncertain. The V end lost 4 bases, the J end lost 6 bases, and 10 bases lay between the germline ends. The CDR3 spans 13 residues. Germline V gene sequence: CDR1 LNHDA, CDR2 SQIVND (reference sequence). The CDR3 nucleotides are TGTGCCAGTAGTACCACACGGGCCAATGAGCAGTTCTTC. Protein: CASSTTRANEQFF. The full variable domain, in which reference TRBV19 and TRBJ2-1 provide the parts outside the CDR3, is DGGITQSPKYLFRKEGQNVTLSCEQNLNHDAMYWYRQDPGQGLRLIYYSQIVNDFQKGDIAEGYSVSREKKESFPLTVTSAQKNPTAFYLCASSTTRANEQFFGPGTRLTVL.

V and J are TRBV7-9 and TRBJ1-2, with TRBD1 as a possible D gene (5 bases). V was trimmed by 5 bases and J by 8 bases, leaving 18 bases between them. Germline CDR1 and CDR2: SEHNR and FQNEAQ (reference sequence). The CDR3 is made up of 14 amino acids. The DNA for the CDR3 is TGTGCCAGCAGCCTTGACTGGGGGATCAGGGGCTACACCTTC. This encodes CASSLDWGIRGYTF.

This chain uses TRBV5-4 with TRBJ1-2; 12 positions agree with TRBD1. This CDR3 region has 17 residues. The V and J ends lost 1 base and 4 bases, in that order; junction bases with no gene match: 8. Germline CDR1 SGHNT, CDR2 YYREEE (reference sequence). CDR3 coding DNA: TGTGCCAGCAGCTTGCCCGGGACAGGGGGCGAAGGCTATGGCTACACCTTC. Its translation: CASSLPGTGGEGYGYTF.

This clonotype came up a few times. The chain employs TRBV7-3 and TRBJ2-2, with 7 nucleotides matching TRBD2. The germline V gene has CDR1 SGHTA and CDR2 FQGTGA. With 5 bases clipped from V and 0 bases from J, the junction kept 3 bases outside the gene matches. The CDR3 totals 15 residues. DNA for the CDR3: TGTGCCAGCAGCAAGAGCGGGACGAACACCGGGGAGCTGTTTTTT. It encodes CASSKSGTNTGELFF.

This clonotype was observed once. V gene TRBV12-3 or TRBV12-4 combines with J gene TRBJ1-1; D might be TRBD1 (6 bases). This CDR3 comprises 16 residues. Deletions cut 1 base from V and 3 bases from J, with 15 bases between. This chain's CDR3 is CASSLGGQGKDTEAFF. The CDR3 nucleotides are TGTGCCAGCAGTTTAGGGGGGCAGGGTAAAGACACTGAAGCTTTCTTT.

The chain carries TRBV6-1 and TRBJ1-5; a possible D gene is TRBD1 (5 bases). Trimming cost V 8 bases and J 0 bases, with 20 bases left between them. From germline, CDR1 is MNHNS and CDR2 SASEGT. The CDR3 is made up of 17 amino acids. As DNA, the CDR3 is TGTGCCAGCCATATAATGGGGGGGGGAAATAGCAATCAGCCCCAGCATTTT. Its protein is CASHIMGGGNSNQPQHF.

This chain joins TRBV19 and TRBJ2-4; D possibly corresponds to TRBD2 (6 bases). The V and J ends lost 6 bases and 8 bases respectively, with 17 bases between them. CDR1 is LNHDA, CDR2 SQIVND, per germline (reference sequence). This CDR3 region has 14 residues. In DNA, the CDR3 is TGTGCCAGTAGCGACGGGGGATTTATGGACATTCAGTACTTC. It is translated as CASSDGGFMDIQYF. The complete variable domain, with remaining parts taken from reference TRBV19 and TRBJ2-4, reads DGGITQSPKYLFRKEGQNVTLSCEQNLNHDAMYWYRQDPGQGLRLIYYSQIVNDFQKGDIAEGYSVSREKKESFPLTVTSAQKNPTAFYLCASSDGGFMDIQYFGAGTRLSVL.

The rearrangement joins TRBV30 to TRBJ1-5, with D maybe TRBD1 (5 bases). Germline CDR1 reads GTSNPN; CDR2 reads SVGIG (reference sequence). The V end was cut by 0 bases, the J end by 3 bases, with 18 bases between. The CDR3 runs to 17 residues. CDR3 in amino acids: CAWSVGGQLGNNQPQHF. For the CDR3, the DNA is TGTGCCTGGAGTGTCGGGGGTCAGCTAGGAAACAATCAGCCCCAGCATTTT.

This clonotype was found a few times. The gene calls are TRBV6-2 or TRBV6-3 and TRBJ2-3; 7 bases line up with TRBD1. The germline gives CDR1 MNHEY, CDR2 SVGEGT. With V trimmed by 5 bases and J by 1 base, 9 bases remained unmatched. The CDR3 sequence is 16 residues long. CDR3 DNA sequence: TGTGCCAGCAGTGGACCGACAGGGTGGGGCACAGATACGCAGTATTTT. This sequence encodes CASSGPTGWGTDTQYF.

The genes are TRBV7-6 and TRBJ2-7; D gene uncertain. The germline V gene has CDR1 SGHVS and CDR2 FNYEAQ. V shed 1 base and J shed 4 bases, with 5 bases lying between them. The CDR3 has 12 amino acids. Written as DNA, the CDR3 is TGTGCCAGCAGCTTAGGGGATTACGAGCAGTACTTC. Translated: CASSLGDYEQYF.

The chain couples TRBV10-1 to TRBJ1-1, with D tentatively TRBD1 (5 bases). The V end was cut by 0 bases, the J end by 1 base, with 6 bases between. This CDR3 comprises 14 residues. Germline V lookup: CDR1 WNHNN, CDR2 SYGVQD (reference sequence). The DNA for the CDR3 is TGCGCCAGCAGTGAGTCTGGGGGGAACACTGAAGCTTTCTTT. It encodes CASSESGGNTEAFF.

The chain combines TRBV4-2 with TRBJ1-2; D not resolved. This CDR3 is 15 amino acids long. Trimming pared 0 bases from V and 3 bases from J, leaving 11 bases between. CDR1 and CDR2 from the germline V gene are LGHNA and YNFKEQ. CDR3 residues: CASSQESATHYGYTF. DNA of the CDR3: TGTGCCAGCAGCCAAGAGTCCGCAACCCACTATGGCTACACCTTC.

The rearrangement uses TRBV6-2 or TRBV6-3 and TRBJ2-1; 11 bases map to TRBD2. Germline CDR1 and CDR2: MNHEY and SVGEGT. This CDR3 spans 14 amino acids. Trimming at V came to 6 bases and at J to 5 bases, leaving 3 bases not matched to a gene. The CDR3 nucleotides are TGTGCCAGCAGGGCTAGCGGGGGGAACAATGAGCAGTTCTTC. Protein product: CASRASGGNNEQFF.

The chain joins TRBV12-3 or TRBV12-4 to TRBJ1-1; 8 positions agree with TRBD1. The CDR3 length is 15 residues. With V trimmed by 5 bases and J by 1 base, 6 bases remained unmatched. The CDR3 protein is CASSRWTGQNTEAFF. The CDR3 DNA follows: TGTGCCAGCAGTCGCTGGACAGGGCAGAACACTGAAGCTTTCTTT.

This clonotype has only a few counts. CDR3 amino acids: CASSVFGGGQETQYF. The CDR3 bases are TGTGCCAGCAGCGTCTTTGGCGGGGGCCAAGAGACCCAGTACTTC. The chain uses TRBV7-2 and TRBJ2-5; 7 bases are shared with TRBD2. The V segment lost 5 bases and the J segment 1 base; nucleotides outside the gene matches: 7. This CDR3 is built from 15 residues. Germline assignment: CDR1 SGHTA and CDR2 FQGNSA.